The 10 T cell receptor beta chains given below trace back to one sample, sequenced in a study of blood T cell repertoires in COVID-19. Only in-frame clones appear in the TCRdb table, and some are missing; sequencing was by immunoSEQ multiplex PCR. The profile covers some 120,000 clones, with almost 85% appearing a single time and more than 10% taken by the ten largest. Sequenced: peripheral blood. These TCRs come from a human donor in a cohort sampled during active COVID-19.

The genes are TRBV2 and TRBJ2-7, with D possibly matching TRBD1 (6 bases). The CDR3 loop spans 12 amino acids. Deletions cut 8 bases from V and 4 bases from J, with 12 bases between. CDR1 SNHLY and CDR2 FYNNEI come from the germline V gene. The DNA of the CDR3 is TGTGCCAGCTCAGGGACACCTTACGAGCAGTACTTC. Translated, it gives CASSGTPYEQYF.

As DNA, the CDR3 is TGTGCCAGCAGCTCGGGACTAGCGGGGGGAGCAGATACGCAGTATTTT. It yields the protein CASSSGLAGGADTQYF. The chain joins TRBV7-3 to TRBJ2-3; TRBD2 matches at 15 bases. The V segment lost 4 bases and the J segment 4 bases; nucleotides outside the gene matches: 3. Germline loops: CDR1 SGHTA, CDR2 FQGTGA. The CDR3 has 16 residues.

This chain joins TRBV27 and TRBJ2-7; 9 positions agree with TRBD1. The ends lost 3 bases at V and 4 bases at J; junction bases unmatched: 7. Germline loops: CDR1 MNHEY, CDR2 SMNVEV (reference sequence). This CDR3 has 15 residues. The CDR3 DNA reads as TGTGCCAGCAGTTTGTCCTACAGGGGGCATTACGAGCAGTACTTC. Translating gives CASSLSYRGHYEQYF.

The V gene is TRBV5-6, the J gene TRBJ2-5; 13 nucleotides match TRBD2. Germline V lookup: CDR1 SGHDT, CDR2 YYEEEE. The CDR3 has 19 amino acids. V shed 4 bases, J shed 4 bases, and the junction held 16 bases outside the gene matches. CDR3 in DNA: TGTGCCAGCAGCCGCATCACCGGGACTAGCGGGGCCCGGTTAGAGACCCAGTACTTC. Translation gives CASSRITGTSGARLETQYF. The whole variable domain, remainder taken from reference TRBV5-6 and TRBJ2-5, is DAGVTQSPTHLIKTRGQQVTLRCSPKSGHDTVSWYQQALGQGPQFIFQYYEEEERQRGNFPDRFSGHQFPNYSSELNVNALLLGDSALYLCASSRITGTSGARLETQYFGPGTRLLVL.

The chain links TRBV4-1 to TRBJ2-1, with D possibly matching TRBD2 (5 bases). Per the germline V gene, CDR1 is MGHRA and CDR2 is YSYEKL. V was clipped by 1 base and J by 5 bases, with 24 bases between them. The CDR3 length is 19 residues. CDR3: CASSQVHRNLSPGNNEQFF. Here the CDR3 DNA reads TGCGCCAGCAGCCAAGTCCACCGTAACTTGTCCCCGGGGAACAATGAGCAGTTCTTC.

V is TRBV3-1 (or the pseudogene TRBV3-2) and J is TRBJ1-6; D unresolved. Germline lookup yields CDR1 LGHDT and CDR2 YNNKEL (reference sequence). This CDR3 has 14 residues. With 1 base removed from V and 5 bases from J, the gap between germline ends came to 6 bases. The CDR3 reads CASSQGSDNSPLHF. The CDR3 coding sequence is TGTGCCAGCAGCCAAGGCAGCGATAATTCACCCCTCCACTTT.

This chain links TRBV28 with TRBJ2-7, with 7 bases that match TRBD1. This CDR3 has 12 residues. Losses at the gene ends were 3 bases for V and 6 bases for J; bases not matched to a gene: 2. Germline CDR1 is MDHEN and CDR2 is SYDVKM. The DNA of the CDR3 is TGTGCCAGCAGTTTGTACAGGGGCGAGCAGTACTTC. This codes for CASSLYRGEQYF.

The sample holds one count of this clone. The J gene is TRBJ2-7, the V gene TRBV5-1; no definite D call. The CDR3 has 13 residues. Germline V gene data show CDR1 as SGHRS and CDR2 as YFSETQ. V gave up 0 bases and J gave up 6 bases, with 10 bases separating them. The CDR3 protein is CASSLDQALEQYF. The CDR3 DNA is TGCGCCAGCAGCTTGGACCAGGCTCTCGAGCAGTACTTC.

V gene TRBV5-1 combines with J gene TRBJ1-2, with TRBD1 as a possible D gene (5 bases). CDR1 and CDR2 (germline): SGHRS, YFSETQ. The V and J ends lost 3 bases and 5 bases respectively, with 8 bases between them. The CDR3 is 12 residues long. The CDR3 nucleotides are TGCGCCAGCAGCTCTTCAGGGTATGGCTACACCTTC. Its protein is CASSSSGYGYTF.

V usage is TRBV19 and J usage is TRBJ2-1; the match to TRBD2 covers 9 bases. The CDR3 has 15 amino acids. Per germline, CDR1 LNHDA and CDR2 SQIVND (reference sequence). V was clipped by 0 bases and J by 6 bases; unmatched bases: 3. The CDR3 reads CASSIDSGGGNEQFF. Written as DNA, the CDR3 is TGTGCCAGTAGTATAGATAGCGGGGGAGGCAATGAGCAGTTCTTC. Full variable domain (missing parts from reference TRBV19 and TRBJ2-1): DGGITQSPKYLFRKEGQNVTLSCEQNLNHDAMYWYRQDPGQGLRLIYYSQIVNDFQKGDIAEGYSVSREKKESFPLTVTSAQKNPTAFYLCASSIDSGGGNEQFFGPGTRLTVL.